These 30 T cell receptor beta chains originate from one sample sequenced in a study of brain T cells in children with intractable seizures. The protocol was immunoSEQ multiplex PCR, while the TCRdb copy is restricted to in-frame clones and leaves out a portion. Among about 340,000 clones listed, 85% to 95% were seen once. Time point in this sample: blood from clinic visit 5 months post-surgery; TSC patient then seizure free. The source material was peripheral blood, sampled about 5 months after surgery. The receptors shown here come from a boy under two years old with tuberous sclerosis and intractable seizures.

CDR3 nucleotides: TGTGCCAGCAGCTCTCGGGGTAGCGGGATCTACAATGAGCAGTTCTTC. It is translated as CASSSRGSGIYNEQFF. V and J are TRBV7-9 and TRBJ2-1, with 8 nucleotides matching TRBD2. CDR3 size: 16 residues. Germline lookup yields CDR1 SEHNR and CDR2 FQNEAQ (reference sequence). After removal of 4 bases from V and 3 bases from J, the junction contained 8 bases not matched to a gene.

The CDR3 sequence: CASATSGRAYEQYF. CDR3 DNA: TGTGCCAGTGCGACTAGCGGGAGGGCCTACGAGCAGTACTTC. This chain uses TRBV19 with TRBJ2-7, with 14 bases fitting TRBD2. Germline assignment: CDR1 LNHDA and CDR2 SQIVND (reference sequence). The CDR3 is 14 amino acids. With 8 bases clipped from V and 2 bases from J, the junction kept 2 bases outside the gene matches.

J is TRBJ2-7 and V is TRBV18; D remains ambiguous. V was shortened by 2 bases and J by 1 base, with 6 bases between the two germline ends. The germline gives CDR1 KGHSH, CDR2 LQKENI. The CDR3 has 13 amino acids. The CDR3 region is CASSPIRSYEQYF. In nucleotides, the CDR3 is TGTGCCAGCTCACCAATTAGGTCCTACGAGCAGTACTTC. The full variable domain, its missing parts supplied by reference TRBV18 and TRBJ2-7, is NAGVMQNPRHLVRRRGQEARLRCSPMKGHSHVYWYRQLPEEGLKFMVYLQKENIIDESGMPKERFSAEFPKEGPSILRIQQVVRGDSAAYFCASSPIRSYEQYFGPGTRLTVT.

The rearrangement links TRBV5-4 to TRBJ2-7; no firm D call. This CDR3 spans 12 amino acids. Germline CDR1 SGHNT, CDR2 YYREEE (reference sequence). Trimming cost V 2 bases and J 0 bases, with 3 bases left between them. CDR3 DNA: TGTGCCAGCAGCTTCCTCTCCTACGAGCAGTACTTC. As protein: CASSFLSYEQYF.

The V gene is TRBV5-4, the J gene TRBJ1-1, with 8 nucleotides matching TRBD1. CDR3 length: 16 residues. The V and J ends lost 0 bases and 0 bases, in that order; junction bases with no gene match: 4. From germline, CDR1 is SGHNT and CDR2 YYREEE (reference sequence). The CDR3 sequence: CASSLGQGAMNTEAFF. The CDR3, as DNA: TGTGCCAGCAGCTTGGGCCAGGGGGCTATGAACACTGAAGCTTTCTTT.

V gene TRBV30 combines with J gene TRBJ1-3; perhaps TRBD1 as D (5 bases). Germline V lookup: CDR1 GTSNPN, CDR2 SVGIG (reference sequence). V lost 2 bases and J 4 bases, leaving 18 bases between the germline ends. The CDR3 sequence is 16 residues long. The CDR3 loop reads CAWSQGIGSGGNTIYF. As DNA, the CDR3 is TGTGCCTGGAGTCAAGGGATAGGGTCAGGGGGAAACACCATATATTTT.

This chain connects TRBV12-3 or TRBV12-4 to TRBJ2-1, with D possibly TRBD1 on 7 matching bases. Trimming shortened V by 8 bases and J by 8 bases, and 16 bases separated the two germline ends. This CDR3 has 13 amino acids. The CDR3, as DNA: TGTGCCAGCTGCGGGACCAGGGGGGATGAGCAGTTCTTC. Translation gives CASCGTRGDEQFF.

This chain links TRBV4-1 with TRBJ1-6; maybe TRBD1 (6 bases). Trimming took off 0 bases at V and 8 bases at J, with 14 bases between the two ends. This CDR3 has 16 residues. In germline, CDR1 is MGHRA, CDR2 YSYEKL. CDR3 amino acids: CASSQERGSLYSPLHF. CDR3 bases: TGCGCCAGCAGCCAAGAAAGGGGGAGTCTTTATTCACCCCTCCACTTT.

V gene TRBV6-5 combines with J gene TRBJ2-3; TRBD2 matches 8 bases. Losses at the gene ends were 0 bases for V and 2 bases for J; bases not matched to a gene: 1. The CDR3 runs 15 residues. Germline V gene sequence: CDR1 MNHEY, CDR2 SVGAGI. The CDR3 is CASSYSGLVTDTQYF. The DNA of the CDR3 is TGTGCCAGCAGTTACTCGGGACTAGTCACAGATACGCAGTATTTT.

This chain connects TRBV11-2 to TRBJ1-2, with D tentatively TRBD1 (5 bases). The V gene's germline CDR1 is SGHAT and CDR2 FQNNGV. This CDR3 is built from 15 residues. V shed 5 bases and J shed 4 bases, with 17 bases lying between them. In DNA form, the CDR3 reads TGTGCCAGCAGCCGTGCAGGGCCTCAAACCTATGGCTACACCTTC. Translation: CASSRAGPQTYGYTF.

The chain uses TRBV2 and TRBJ2-3; no clear D gene. In germline, CDR1 is SNHLY, CDR2 FYNNEI. Trimming left V 11 bases short and J 4 bases short, with 34 bases between. This CDR3 is built from 19 residues. CDR3 in DNA: TGTGCCTTTAAGGGTCCTCCAGCCGGAGTATTAAGACCCTCAGATACGCAGTATTTT. Translation gives CAFKGPPAGVLRPSDTQYF. Using reference TRBV2 and TRBJ2-3 for the parts outside the CDR3, the full variable domain is EPEVTQTPSHQVTQMGQEVILRCVPISNHLYFYWYRQILGQKVEFLVSFYNNEISEKSEIFDDQFSVERPDGSNFTLKIRSTKLEDSAMYFCAFKGPPAGVLRPSDTQYFGPGTRLTVL.

The chain joins TRBV10-3 to TRBJ2-7, with D possibly being TRBD1 or TRBD2 (6 bases each). Trimming removed 8 bases from V and 1 base from J, with 18 bases in between. CDR1 and CDR2 from the germline V gene are ENHRY and SYGVKD. This CDR3 region has 15 residues. The CDR3, as DNA: TGTGCCATCCTCTCGGACGGGGGCCGATCCTACGAGCAGTACTTC. Protein: CAILSDGGRSYEQYF.

The gene calls are TRBV5-6 and TRBJ2-3; D is unresolved. Trimming stripped 4 bases from V and 4 bases from J, with 7 bases between. Germline CDR1 reads SGHDT; CDR2 reads YYEEEE. The CDR3 is 12 residues long. The CDR3 region is CASSLPPDTQYF. For the CDR3, the DNA is TGTGCCAGCAGCCTCCCGCCAGATACGCAGTATTTT.

V is TRBV2 and J is TRBJ1-1, with TRBD1 as a possible D gene (6 bases). The germline V gene encodes CDR1 SNHLY and CDR2 FYNNEI. The V and J ends lost 2 bases and 10 bases respectively, with 14 bases between them. CDR3 length: 13 amino acids. This CDR3 is CASSENGGRVAFF. CDR3 DNA sequence: TGTGCCAGCAGTGAAAATGGGGGGCGGGTAGCTTTCTTT. Full variable domain (missing parts from reference TRBV2 and TRBJ1-1): EPEVTQTPSHQVTQMGQEVILRCVPISNHLYFYWYRQILGQKVEFLVSFYNNEISEKSEIFDDQFSVERPDGSNFTLKIRSTKLEDSAMYFCASSENGGRVAFFGQGTRLTVV.

The chain uses TRBV13 and TRBJ1-1; no clear D. Trimming pared 5 bases from V and 4 bases from J, leaving 5 bases between. CDR3 length: 11 residues. The germline V gene has CDR1 PRHDT and CDR2 FYEKMQ (reference sequence). CDR3: CASSQSTEAFF. CDR3 DNA sequence: TGTGCCAGCAGCCAAAGCACTGAAGCTTTCTTT.

This chain uses TRBV13 with TRBJ2-2; the match to TRBD2 covers 9 bases. Looked up from germline, CDR1 is PRHDT and CDR2 is FYEKMQ (reference sequence). Germline trimming cut 2 bases from V and 6 bases from J; bases unmatched to any gene: 16. The CDR3 covers 19 residues. CDR3 protein: CASSLTIAGVISFPGELFF. DNA of the CDR3: TGTGCCAGCAGCTTAACGATAGCGGGAGTCATTTCATTCCCCGGGGAGCTGTTTTTT. Drawing the rest from reference TRBV13 and TRBJ2-2, the complete variable domain is AAGVIQSPRHLIKEKRETATLKCYPIPRHDTVYWYQQGPGQDPQFLISFYEKMQSDKGSIPDRFSAQQFSDYHSELNMSSLELGDSALYFCASSLTIAGVISFPGELFFGEGSRLTVL.

The chain uses TRBV6-2 or TRBV6-3 and TRBJ2-5; D gene unclear. V gave up 2 bases and J gave up 2 bases, with 0 bases separating them. Germline CDR1 reads MNHEY; CDR2 reads SVGEGT. This CDR3 spans 11 amino acids. The CDR3 DNA follows: TGTGCCAGCAGTTACCAAGAGACCCAGTACTTC. Its translation is CASSYQETQYF.

This clone appeared once. J is TRBJ1-1 and V is TRBV30; D is possibly TRBD1 (5 bases). CDR1 GTSNPN and CDR2 SVGIG come from the germline V gene (reference sequence). The CDR3 consists of 12 residues. Trimming took off 3 bases at V and 5 bases at J, with 10 bases between the two ends. CDR3 nucleotide sequence: TGTGCCTGGAGGCCAGGGAGTACTGAAGCTTTCTTT. Protein sequence: CAWRPGSTEAFF.

This rearrangement joins TRBV2 to TRBJ2-7; 9 bases match TRBD1. The CDR3 has 14 amino acids. Germline lookup yields CDR1 SNHLY and CDR2 FYNNEI. The junction had 6 bases not matched to a gene; V was cut back by 6 bases and J by 3 bases. CDR3 DNA sequence: TGTGCCAGCAGGTTAGGACAGGGGAACTACGAGCAGTACTTC. This encodes CASRLGQGNYEQYF.

The J gene is TRBJ2-2, the V gene TRBV2; either TRBD1 or TRBD2 may supply D (5 bases each). In germline, CDR1 is SNHLY, CDR2 FYNNEI. Trimming shortened V by 6 bases and J by 5 bases, and 13 bases separated the two germline ends. CDR3 size: 14 residues. The CDR3 region is CASSRDHQTGELFF. The CDR3 DNA reads TGTGCCAGCAGCAGGGACCACCAAACCGGGGAGCTGTTTTTT.

The rearrangement uses TRBV12-3 or TRBV12-4 and TRBJ1-5; unclear D gene. The CDR3 sequence is 13 residues long. Trimming stripped 6 bases from V and 1 base from J, with 7 bases between. CDR3 residues: CASSRDSNQPQHF. In DNA form, the CDR3 reads TGTGCCAGCAGCCGCGACAGCAATCAGCCCCAGCATTTT.

The CDR3 sequence: CASSSEGVGAQHF. The CDR3 region has the DNA TGTGCCAGCAGCTCCGAAGGGGTTGGGGCCCAGCATTTT. The chain couples TRBV12-3 or TRBV12-4 to TRBJ1-5; weak D call: TRBD1 (5 bases). Trimming cost V 6 bases and J 11 bases, with 17 bases left between them. The CDR3 contains 13 residues.

V usage is TRBV18 and J usage is TRBJ2-1, with D unclear. Germline assignment: CDR1 KGHSH and CDR2 LQKENI. The CDR3 sequence is 15 residues long. The ends were cut back, 3 bases at V and 9 bases at J, with 18 bases in the middle. The CDR3, as DNA: TGTGCCAGCTCACCTTTACCGCCGATTAATGGTGAGCAGTTCTTC. Amino acids: CASSPLPPINGEQFF.

Regarding this clone: A read error may account for a junction end that differs from germline. The V gene is TRBV5-1, the J gene TRBJ2-5, with TRBD2 as a possible D gene (6 bases). CDR1 and CDR2 (germline): SGHRS, YFSETQ. This CDR3 is built from 15 residues. The CDR3 DNA is TGCGCCAGCAGTTTGGAGGGTTTCAGACAAGAGACCCAGTACTTC. This translates into CASSLEGFRQETQYF.

The gene calls are TRBV25-1 and TRBJ2-1; 9 positions match TRBD2. The CDR3 is 16 residues long. The V gene's germline CDR1 is MGHDK and CDR2 SYGVNS. With V trimmed by 3 bases and J by 5 bases, 8 bases remained unmatched. The CDR3 protein is CASSELSSGDNNEQFF. CDR3 coding DNA: TGTGCCAGCAGTGAGCTCTCTAGCGGGGATAACAATGAGCAGTTCTTC.

This clone was detected once. The V call is TRBV5-8, the J call TRBJ2-5, with D perhaps TRBD2 (6 bases). Per the germline V gene, CDR1 is SGHTS and CDR2 is YDEGEE. This CDR3 is built from 14 residues. The V gene lost 6 bases and the J gene lost 5 bases, with 17 bases spanning the gap. The CDR3 bases are TGTGCCAGCACCCCAGGAGGGGTATGGGAGACCCAGTACTTC. Translation gives CASTPGGVWETQYF.

The chain employs TRBV6-2 or TRBV6-3 and TRBJ2-3, with 10 bases fitting TRBD2. The CDR3 is 16 residues long. J was trimmed by 9 bases and V by 2 bases; bases with no gene match: 11. CDR1 and CDR2 from the germline V gene are MNHEY and SVGEGT. This chain's CDR3 is CASSYGSGLAGDTQYF. DNA of the CDR3: TGTGCCAGCAGTTACGGGTCGGGGCTAGCGGGAGACACGCAGTATTTT.

The chain uses TRBV4-2 and TRBJ2-1; D is ambiguous. The CDR3 length is 11 residues. Germline V lookup: CDR1 LGHNA, CDR2 YNFKEQ. Trimming left V 0 bases short and J 8 bases short, with 2 bases between. Here the CDR3 DNA reads TGTGCCAGCAGCCAAGAGCATGAGCAGTTCTTC. It is translated as CASSQEHEQFF.

The J gene is TRBJ1-4, the V gene TRBV3-1 (or the pseudogene TRBV3-2), with TRBD1 matching 7 bases. The CDR3 contains 15 residues. The trim removed 1 base at V and 4 bases at J, leaving 3 bases unmatched. Germline CDR1 LGHDT, CDR2 YNNKEL (reference sequence). The CDR3 bases are TGTGCCAGCAGCCAAGGGGACAGAAGTAATGAAAAACTGTTTTTT. Translating it yields CASSQGDRSNEKLFF.

The chain joins TRBV12-3 or TRBV12-4 to TRBJ1-6; no clear D gene. The CDR3 runs 13 residues. The V end was cut by 3 bases, the J end by 10 bases, with 10 bases between. In nucleotides, the CDR3 is TGTGCCAGCAGTTTGTTAGGGCACTCACCCCTCCACTTT. Its protein is CASSLLGHSPLHF.